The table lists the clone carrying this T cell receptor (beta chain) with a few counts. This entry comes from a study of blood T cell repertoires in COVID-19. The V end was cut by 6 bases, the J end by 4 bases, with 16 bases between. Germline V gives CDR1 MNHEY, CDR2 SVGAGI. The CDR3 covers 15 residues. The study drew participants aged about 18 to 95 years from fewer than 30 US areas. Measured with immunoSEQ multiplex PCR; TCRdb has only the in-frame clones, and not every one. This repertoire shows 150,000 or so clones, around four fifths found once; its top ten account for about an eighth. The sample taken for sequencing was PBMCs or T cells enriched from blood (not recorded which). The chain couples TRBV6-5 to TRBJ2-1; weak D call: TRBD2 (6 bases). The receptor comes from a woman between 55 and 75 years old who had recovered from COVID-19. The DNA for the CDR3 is TGTGCCAGCAGCCCCGGGTGGCGGGAATACAATGAGCAGTTCTTC. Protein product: CASSPGWREYNEQFF.